This T cell receptor (beta chain) came from a study of blood T cell repertoires in COVID-19. Overall study: Samples came from the United States, Italy and Spain, spanning acute and convalescent COVID-19. Nucleic acid was either cDNA or gDNA, and it came from T cells, B-cell-depleted T cells, or PBMCs.

The assay was immunoSEQ multiplex PCR, and TCRdb's table has in-frame clones only and misses some. Seen here are around 180,000 clones, over 65% observed once, and the top ten hold 2.5% to 3.5%. The germline CDR1 and CDR2 sequences are SQVTM and ANQGSEA. The CDR3 sequence is 15 residues long. V shed 5 bases and J 4 bases; nucleotides not matched to a gene: 12. The sequence derives from a woman aged 80 or older with acute or convalescent COVID-19. Sample: peripheral blood. V usage is TRBV29-1 and J usage is TRBJ2-7; 9 bases line up with TRBD2. In DNA form, the CDR3 reads TGCAGCGTTTCGTCGACTAGCGGAATAGCTTACGAGCAGTACTTC. Its protein product is CSVSSTSGIAYEQYF.